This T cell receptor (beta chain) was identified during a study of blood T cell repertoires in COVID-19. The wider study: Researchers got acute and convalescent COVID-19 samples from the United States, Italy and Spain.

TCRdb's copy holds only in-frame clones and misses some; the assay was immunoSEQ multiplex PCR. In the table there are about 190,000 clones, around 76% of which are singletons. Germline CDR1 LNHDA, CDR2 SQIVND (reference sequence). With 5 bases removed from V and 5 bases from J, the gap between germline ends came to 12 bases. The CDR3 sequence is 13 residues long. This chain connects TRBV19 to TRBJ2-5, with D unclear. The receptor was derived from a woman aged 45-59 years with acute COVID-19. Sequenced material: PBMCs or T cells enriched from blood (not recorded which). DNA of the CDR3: TGTGCCAGTAGTGATCGAGGTTACGAGACCCAGTACTTC. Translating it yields CASSDRGYETQYF.